The 18 T cell receptor beta chains in this list originate from one sample, sequenced in a study of cytomegalovirus exposure and HLA in healthy donors. Vbeta (60) and Jbeta (13) primers were used in the PCR. This table comes from immunoSEQ multiplex PCR, and its TCRdb copy is limited to in-frame clones, with some not included. The sample includes around 150,000 clones, 68% of them seen just once. The sequenced material came from PBMCs. These receptors were collected from a man younger than 45 in good health and CMV-seropositive.

This clone was detected a few times. The CDR3 sequence: CASSIQGSNQPQHF. The CDR3 DNA follows: TGTGCCAGCAGCATACAGGGTTCCAATCAGCCCCAGCATTTT. The chain carries TRBV5-8 and TRBJ1-5; tentatively, D is TRBD1 (6 bases). The CDR3 runs to 14 residues. With 4 bases removed from V and 3 bases from J, the gap between germline ends came to 11 bases. Germline V CDR1 and CDR2: SGHTS, YDEGEE.

CDR3 sequence reads: CASSQEEYNEQFF. For the CDR3, the DNA is TGTGCCAGCAGCCAAGAGGAGTACAATGAGCAGTTCTTC. The genes are TRBV14 and TRBJ2-1, with unresolved D. This CDR3 contains 13 residues. Trimming removed 0 bases from V and 4 bases from J, with 4 bases in between. Germline V gene sequence: CDR1 SGHDN, CDR2 FVKESK. The full variable domain, completed using reference TRBV14 and TRBJ2-1, is EAGVTQFPSHSVIEKGQTVTLRCDPISGHDNLYWYRRVMGKEIKFLLHFVKESKQDESGMPNNRFLAERTGGTYSTLKVQPAELEDSGVYFCASSQEEYNEQFFGPGTRLTVL.

The chain uses TRBV7-2 and TRBJ1-2, with 7 bases fitting TRBD1. CDR3 length: 14 residues. The junction had 11 bases not matched to a gene; V was cut back by 5 bases and J by 8 bases. In germline, CDR1 is SGHTA, CDR2 FQGNSA. CDR3 nucleotide sequence: TGTGCCAGCAGCCGGCCGGGACAGACGTCGGGCTACACCTTC. Translating it yields CASSRPGQTSGYTF.

This CDR3 is CASLPTGYNEQFF. CDR3 DNA sequence: TGTGCCAGCTTGCCGACAGGGTACAATGAGCAGTTCTTC. The chain has TRBV18 and TRBJ2-1, with 7 bases that match TRBD1. Germline lookup yields CDR1 KGHSH and CDR2 LQKENI. The CDR3 runs to 13 residues. V lost 7 bases, J lost 4 bases, and 4 bases stayed unmatched. Full variable domain (remainder filled in from reference TRBV18 and TRBJ2-1): NAGVMQNPRHLVRRRGQEARLRCSPMKGHSHVYWYRQLPEEGLKFMVYLQKENIIDESGMPKERFSAEFPKEGPSILRIQQVVRGDSAAYFCASLPTGYNEQFFGPGTRLTVL.

This clone was counted a few times. The J gene is TRBJ2-5, the V gene TRBV7-9; D perhaps matches TRBD2 (6 bases). Germline V gene data show CDR1 as SEHNR and CDR2 as FQNEAQ (reference sequence). The length of the CDR3 is 16 residues. Trimming stripped 2 bases from V and 0 bases from J, with 13 bases between. CDR3 nucleotides: TGTGCCAGCAGCTTAATAGTAGCGGCGGACCAAGAGACCCAGTACTTC. This codes for CASSLIVAADQETQYF.

V is TRBV6-1 and J is TRBJ2-1, with D possibly TRBD1 on 6 matching bases. There are 12 residues in the CDR3. Trimming removed 6 bases from V and 7 bases from J, with 10 bases in between. Germline values: CDR1 MNHNS, CDR2 SASEGT. The CDR3 DNA sequence: TGTGCCAGCAGGGGGGCAAGAAATGAGCAGTTCTTC. Translating it yields CASRGARNEQFF.

This clone was counted a single time. The rearrangement links TRBV29-1 to TRBJ2-1; 7 bases match TRBD1. The CDR3 loop spans 17 amino acids. Germline values: CDR1 SQVTM, CDR2 ANQGSEA. The junction had 13 bases not matched to a gene; V was cut back by 1 base and J by 4 bases. CDR3 nucleotide sequence: TGCAGCGTTGAAGTAGCCAGCACAGGGGAGCGGTACAATGAGCAGTTCTTC. This codes for CSVEVASTGERYNEQFF.

The V gene is TRBV30, the J gene TRBJ2-7; 13 bases map to TRBD2. This CDR3 is built from 14 residues. With 3 bases clipped from V and 6 bases from J, the junction kept 5 bases outside the gene matches. CDR1 is GTSNPN, CDR2 SVGIG, per germline (reference sequence). The CDR3 DNA is TGTGCCTGGAGCCGACTAGCGGGAGGAGGCGAGCAGTACTTC. Translating gives CAWSRLAGGGEQYF.

The chain is built from TRBV7-3 and TRBJ2-1; the match to TRBD2 covers 11 bases. The CDR3 extends over 15 amino acids. V was pared by 4 bases and J by 7 bases, with 6 bases of the junction left unmatched. CDR1 and CDR2 (germline): SGHTA, FQGTGA. CDR3 amino acids: CASSSLAGGPNEQFF. For the CDR3, the DNA is TGTGCCAGCAGCTCTCTAGCGGGGGGCCCAAATGAGCAGTTCTTC.

The chain recombines TRBV4-1 with TRBJ2-7, with 8 bases lining up with TRBD1. Germline CDR1 MGHRA, CDR2 YSYEKL. Losses at the gene ends were 2 bases for V and 4 bases for J; bases not matched to a gene: 7. The CDR3 covers 15 residues. The CDR3 reads CASSQRQGAEYEQYF. CDR3 nucleotide sequence: TGCGCCAGCAGCCAACGTCAGGGGGCCGAATACGAGCAGTACTTC.

The V gene is TRBV18, the J gene TRBJ2-1; 10 bases are shared with TRBD2. Losses at the gene ends were 2 bases for V and 8 bases for J; bases not matched to a gene: 9. The length of the CDR3 is 16 residues. CDR1 is KGHSH, CDR2 LQKENI, per germline. The CDR3 DNA sequence: TGTGCCAGCTCACCAAAAACTAGCGGGATTGTGGATGAGCAGTTCTTC. Encoded protein: CASSPKTSGIVDEQFF. Using reference TRBV18 and TRBJ2-1 for the parts outside the CDR3, the full variable domain is NAGVMQNPRHLVRRRGQEARLRCSPMKGHSHVYWYRQLPEEGLKFMVYLQKENIIDESGMPKERFSAEFPKEGPSILRIQQVVRGDSAAYFCASSPKTSGIVDEQFFGPGTRLTVL.

This clone has only a few counts. V and J are TRBV6-1 and TRBJ1-2; 7 nucleotides agree with TRBD1. With 2 bases clipped from V and 4 bases from J, the junction kept 13 bases outside the gene matches. Germline CDR1 reads MNHNS; CDR2 reads SASEGT. The length of the CDR3 is 17 residues. In DNA, the CDR3 is TGTGCCAGCAGTGAATACGGACAGGCCGGCTACTTCTATGGCTACACCTTC. Amino acids: CASSEYGQAGYFYGYTF.

The chain employs TRBV11-3 and TRBJ2-1; 14 positions agree with TRBD2. CDR3 length: 17 amino acids. Losses at the gene ends were 5 bases for V and 6 bases for J; bases not matched to a gene: 9. Looked up from germline, CDR1 is SGHNT and CDR2 is YENEEA. The CDR3 reads CASSPGTSGSWINEQFF. As DNA, the CDR3 is TGTGCCAGCAGCCCCGGGACTAGCGGGAGTTGGATCAATGAGCAGTTCTTC.

This clone was found once. The chain is built from TRBV30 and TRBJ1-3; possible D gene TRBD1, 6 bases. There are 17 residues in the CDR3. Germline CDR1 is GTSNPN and CDR2 is SVGIG (reference sequence). The germline V and J ends were trimmed by 4 bases and 0 bases, with 19 bases remaining between them. The CDR3 protein is CAWTGAIGGGSGNTIYF. The CDR3 nucleotides are TGTGCCTGGACCGGGGCTATTGGGGGCGGCTCTGGAAACACCATATATTTT.

The rearrangement links TRBV5-8 to TRBJ1-4; TRBD1 might be the D (5 bases). Germline CDR1 and CDR2: SGHTS and YDEGEE. Trimming left V 1 base short and J 5 bases short, with 9 bases between. The CDR3 spans 14 residues. The CDR3 nucleotides are TGTGCCAGCAGCTTGCGCCAGGGAAATGAAAAACTGTTTTTT. This encodes CASSLRQGNEKLFF. Variable domain in full (rest from reference TRBV5-8 and TRBJ1-4): EAGVTQSPTHLIKTRGQQATLRCSPISGHTSVYWYQQALGLGLQFLLWYDEGEERNRGNFPPRFSGRQFPNYSSELNVNALELEDSALYLCASSLRQGNEKLFFGSGTQLSVL.

This rearrangement joins TRBV27 to TRBJ2-3; 14 nucleotides agree with TRBD2. Trimming removed 6 bases from V and 4 bases from J; junction bases left unmatched: 3. Per the germline V gene, CDR1 is MNHEY and CDR2 is SMNVEV (reference sequence). There are 15 residues in the CDR3. The CDR3 here is CASSGLAGGSDTQYF. Here the CDR3 DNA reads TGTGCCAGCAGCGGACTAGCGGGAGGATCAGATACGCAGTATTTT.

V usage is TRBV5-6 and J usage is TRBJ2-1; 7 bases match TRBD1. CDR1 and CDR2 from the germline V gene are SGHDT and YYEEEE. The CDR3 spans 14 residues. Germline trimming cut 9 bases from V and 4 bases from J; bases unmatched to any gene: 10. The CDR3 region has the DNA TGTGCCACATACCGGGACAGCAATTACAATGAGCAGTTCTTC. Residues: CATYRDSNYNEQFF.

A few counts support this clone. The rearrangement uses TRBV2 and TRBJ2-1; D remains unclear. The V gene lost 2 bases and the J gene lost 0 bases, with 5 bases spanning the gap. CDR1 is SNHLY, CDR2 FYNNEI, per germline. This CDR3 has 14 amino acids. The CDR3 nucleotides read TGTGCCAGCAGTGAACAGGTCTCCTACAATGAGCAGTTCTTC. Translated, it gives CASSEQVSYNEQFF.